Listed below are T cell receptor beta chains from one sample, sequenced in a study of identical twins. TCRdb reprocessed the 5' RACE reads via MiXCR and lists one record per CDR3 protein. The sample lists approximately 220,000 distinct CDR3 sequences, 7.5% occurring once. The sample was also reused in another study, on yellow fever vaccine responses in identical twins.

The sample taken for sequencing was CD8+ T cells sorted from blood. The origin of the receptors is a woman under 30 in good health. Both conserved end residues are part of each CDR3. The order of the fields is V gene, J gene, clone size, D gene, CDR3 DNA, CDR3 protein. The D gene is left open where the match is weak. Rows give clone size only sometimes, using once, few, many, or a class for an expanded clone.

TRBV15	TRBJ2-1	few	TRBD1	TGTGCCACCAGCAGAGAAGGGACAGGGATCTACAATGAGCAGTTCTTC	CATSREGTGIYNEQFF
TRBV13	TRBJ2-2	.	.	TGTGCCAGCAGCTTCGGGACTGCGAACACCGGGGAGCTGTTTTTT	CASSFGTANTGELFF
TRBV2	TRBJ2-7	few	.	TGTGCCAGCAGTTACAGGGTAAACTACGAGCAGTACTTC	CASSYRVNYEQYF
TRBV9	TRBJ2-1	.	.	TGTGCCAGCAGCCTAGTGGGGGAAGAGCAGTTCTTC	CASSLVGEEQFF
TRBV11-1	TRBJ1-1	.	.	TGTGCCAGCAGCTTAAGCTCGAGGGGGGAAGCTTTCTTT	CASSLSSRGEAFF
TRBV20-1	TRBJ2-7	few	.	TGCAGTGCTAGAGAGTTGGCATCCTACGAGCAGTACTTC	CSARELASYEQYF
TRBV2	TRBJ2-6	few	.	TGTGCCAGCAGTGAAACAGCCTCTGGGGCCAACGTCCTGACTTTC	CASSETASGANVLTF
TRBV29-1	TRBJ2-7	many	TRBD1	TGCAGCGTTGACGCCGGGACAGGAATCTACGAGCAGTACTTC	CSVDAGTGIYEQYF
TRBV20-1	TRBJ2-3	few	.	TGCAGTGCTAGAGTGGAGGGGGTCTATTTTCTAACGCAGTATTTT	CSARVEGVYFLTQYF
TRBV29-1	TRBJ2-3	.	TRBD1	TGCAGCGTCGTTTCTATGGGACAGGGGGTTAGAACAGATACGCAGTATTTT	CSVVSMGQGVRTDTQYF
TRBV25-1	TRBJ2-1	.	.	TGTGCCAGCAGTGAGGCATGGGATGAGCAGTTCTTC	CASSEAWDEQFF
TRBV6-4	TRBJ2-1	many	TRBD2	TGTGCCAGCAGTGATGCTAGCGGGGATTACAATGAGCAGTTCTTC	CASSDASGDYNEQFF
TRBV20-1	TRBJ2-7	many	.	TGCAGTGCTAGAGGACCCACTAGCTACGAGCAGTACTTC	CSARGPTSYEQYF
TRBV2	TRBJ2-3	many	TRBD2	TGTGCCAGCAGCCCGACTAGCGGGAGGCGGACAGATACGCAGTATTTT	CASSPTSGRRTDTQYF
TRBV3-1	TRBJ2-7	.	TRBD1	TGTGCCAGCAGCCAAGGAATAGGGGGCCCGCCGTGGCAGTACTTC	CASSQGIGGPPWQYF
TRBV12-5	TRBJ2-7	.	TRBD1	TGTGCTAGTGGTTTGTTAGGACAGGGGGCGTACGAGCAGTACTTC	CASGLLGQGAYEQYF
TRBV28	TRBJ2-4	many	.	TGTGCCAGCAGTTCCAGGGGGGACATTCAGTACTTC	CASSSRGDIQYF
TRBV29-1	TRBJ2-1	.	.	TGCAGCGTTGGGCCCCTACCTACAAATGAGCAGTTCTTC	CSVGPLPTNEQFF